This TCR beta chain was found in a study of graft-versus-host responses after intestinal transplantation. About the study: Recipients received multivisceral, liver-intestinal, or isolated intestinal transplants.

Points on this clone: Its specificity is unknown.

Germline values: CDR1 LGHNT, CDR2 FRNRAP. Unmatched junction bases numbered 5, after V lost 3 bases and J lost 3 bases. The CDR3 consists of 14 residues. Tissue from the graft was processed to free its intraepithelial and lamina propria lymphocytes. Findings of the study overall: Within allografts, high graft-versus-host to host-versus-graft clonal ratios were seen among patients with graft-donor T cell macrochimerism. GvH clones surfaced in recipient marrow, some emerging earlier in ileum or blood.

TCRdb's copy holds only in-frame clones and misses some; the assay was immunoSEQ multiplex PCR. The sample consists of about 15,000 clones, under 70% of them appearing once. This sequence originates from a human patient who received an intestinal transplant, so some T cells may come from the graft donor. The chain joins TRBV12-5 to TRBJ2-7, with 7 bases aligning to TRBD1. The sequencing used ileum tissue, collected 650 to 700 days after intestinal transplantation. This CDR3 reads CASGLGQGDYEQYF. In DNA form, the CDR3 reads TGTGCTAGTGGTTTAGGGCAGGGGGACTACGAGCAGTACTTC.